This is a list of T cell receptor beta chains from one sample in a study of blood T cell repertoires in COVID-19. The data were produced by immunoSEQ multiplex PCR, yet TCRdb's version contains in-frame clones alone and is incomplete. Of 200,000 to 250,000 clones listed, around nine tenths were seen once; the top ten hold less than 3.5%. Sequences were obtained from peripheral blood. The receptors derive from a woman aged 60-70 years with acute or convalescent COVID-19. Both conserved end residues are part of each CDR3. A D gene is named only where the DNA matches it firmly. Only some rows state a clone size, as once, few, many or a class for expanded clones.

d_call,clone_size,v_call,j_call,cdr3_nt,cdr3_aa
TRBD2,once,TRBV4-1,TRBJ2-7,TGCGCCAGCAGCCAACTAGCGGGAATCTCCTACGAGCAGTACTTC,CASSQLAGISYEQYF
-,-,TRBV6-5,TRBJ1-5,TGTGCCAGCAGCGCTTCAGGGAATAGCAATCAGCCCCAGCATTTT,CASSASGNSNQPQHF
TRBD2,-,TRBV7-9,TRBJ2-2,TGTGCCAGCAGCTTAGTGTCGGGACTAGCCACCGGGGAGCTGTTTTTT,CASSLVSGLATGELFF
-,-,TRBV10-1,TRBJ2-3,TGCGCCAGCAGTGATCACCCGGCAGGCAGGATCACAGATACGCAGTATTTT,CASSDHPAGRITDTQYF
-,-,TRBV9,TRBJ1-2,TGTGCCAGCAGCCTCACCGGCCCTACGCGGGGTGGCTACACCTTC,CASSLTGPTRGGYTF
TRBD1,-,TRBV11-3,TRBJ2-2,TGTGCCAGCAGCTTAGGGACAGGCCCCTTAACCGGGGAGCTGTTTTTT,CASSLGTGPLTGELFF
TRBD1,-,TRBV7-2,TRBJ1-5,TGTGCCAGCAGCGGCCTGAACAGGGGGCTTCTAAGCAATCAGCCCCAGCATTTT,CASSGLNRGLLSNQPQHF
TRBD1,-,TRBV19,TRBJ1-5,TGTGCCAGTAACACAGGGGAGAATCAGCCCCAGCATTTT,CASNTGENQPQHF
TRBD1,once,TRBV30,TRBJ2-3,TGTGCCTGGGGACAGGGGTCAGATACGCAGTATTTT,CAWGQGSDTQYF
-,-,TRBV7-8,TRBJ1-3,TGTGCCAGCACCAATTTCCCCGCAGGATCTGGAAACACCATATATTTT,CASTNFPAGSGNTIYF
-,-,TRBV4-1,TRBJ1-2,TGCGCCAGCAGCCAAGAGAGCAGACAAGCTAACTATGGCTACACCTTC,CASSQESRQANYGYTF
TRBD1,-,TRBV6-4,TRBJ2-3,TGTGCCAGCAGTGAAACGACAGGGGCAGTAGATACGCAGTATTTT,CASSETTGAVDTQYF
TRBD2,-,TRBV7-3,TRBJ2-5,TGTGCCAGCAGCTTAACGTACTCGGGGGGGCAAGAGACCCAGTACTTC,CASSLTYSGGQETQYF
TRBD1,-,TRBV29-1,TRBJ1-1,TGCAGCGCCCGACAGGGGGCGAGCACTGAAGCTTTCTTT,CSARQGASTEAFF
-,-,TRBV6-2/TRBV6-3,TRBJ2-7,TGTGCCAGCAGTTACTCTCCTAGTGGGAGGTCCTACGAGCAGTACTTC,CASSYSPSGRSYEQYF
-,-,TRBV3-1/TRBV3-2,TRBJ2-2,TGTGCCAGCAGCCCGAAACCCGGGACAAAAGGCACCGGGGAGCTGTTTTTT,CASSPKPGTKGTGELFF
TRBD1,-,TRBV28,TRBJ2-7,TGTGCCAGCAGTTTTGGGACAGCCTACGAGCAGTACTTC,CASSFGTAYEQYF
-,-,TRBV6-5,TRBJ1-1,TGTGCCAGCAGCAGAGGGGGGGCGTCTGAAGCTTTCTTT,CASSRGGASEAFF
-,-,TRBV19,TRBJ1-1,TGTGCCAGTCAGTTCCCGGACAGCTTTGAAGCTTTCTTT,CASQFPDSFEAFF
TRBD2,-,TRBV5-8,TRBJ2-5,TGTGCCAGCAGCCGGACTAGCGGGGGGGGAGAGACCCAGTACTTC,CASSRTSGGGETQYF
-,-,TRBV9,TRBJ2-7,TGTGCCAGCTCCGTCGGGGGCGAGCAGTACTTC,CASSVGGEQYF
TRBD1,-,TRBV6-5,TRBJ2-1,TGTGCCAGCAGTCGGGACAGGGAGGGGAACAATGAGCAGTTCTTC,CASSRDREGNNEQFF
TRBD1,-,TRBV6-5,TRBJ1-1,TGTGCCAGTGACAGGGCGATAAGAGCTTTCTTT,CASDRAIRAFF
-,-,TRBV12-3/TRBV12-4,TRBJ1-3,TGTGCCTCCCAATACAACTCTGGAAACACCATATATTTT,CASQYNSGNTIYF
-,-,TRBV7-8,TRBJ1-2,TGTGCCAGCAGCTTAGGGACAGACAATGGCTACACCTTC,CASSLGTDNGYTF
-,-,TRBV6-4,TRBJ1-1,TGTGCCAGCAGTGACTCAGGCGGGCGCACTGAAGCTTTCTTT,CASSDSGGRTEAFF
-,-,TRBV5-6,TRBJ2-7,TGTGCCAGCAGCTTCCGAGTTTTAAGAGGACAGGAGCAGTACTTC,CASSFRVLRGQEQYF
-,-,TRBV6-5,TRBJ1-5,TGTGCCAGCACTCCGAGGGGGATTCAGCCCCAGCATTTT,CASTPRGIQPQHF
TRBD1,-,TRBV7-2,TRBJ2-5,TGTGCCAGCAGCTTAAGTGGCGGGACAGGGGGCCGACAGACCCAGTACTTC,CASSLSGGTGGRQTQYF
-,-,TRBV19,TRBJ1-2,TGTGCCAGTACCCCCCGAAAGGGGAATGGCTACACCTTC,CASTPRKGNGYTF
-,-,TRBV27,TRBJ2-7,TGTGCCACCCCTACCTACGAGCAGTACTTC,CATPTYEQYF
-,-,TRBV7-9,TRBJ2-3,TGTGCCAGCAGCCCAGGAGGTGATACGCAGTATTTT,CASSPGGDTQYF
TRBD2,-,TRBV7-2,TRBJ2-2,TGTGCCAGCAGCTTAGTCCCGACTAGCTTCACCGGGGAGCTGTTTTTT,CASSLVPTSFTGELFF
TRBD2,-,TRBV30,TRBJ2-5,TGTGCCTGGAGCGCGCGGGAGGGGGAAGGGACCCAGTACTTC,CAWSAREGEGTQYF
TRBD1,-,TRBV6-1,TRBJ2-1,TGTGCCAGCAGTGGGGGGAGACAGGGTAAATCCTACAATGAGCAGTTCTTC,CASSGGRQGKSYNEQFF
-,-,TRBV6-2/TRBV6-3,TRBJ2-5,TGTGCCAGCAGTTACACGGGGAAGGAGACCCAGTACTTC,CASSYTGKETQYF
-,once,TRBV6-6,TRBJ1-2,TGTGCCAGCAGTGCCGGAGGGCCGCGCGGCTACACCTTC,CASSAGGPRGYTF
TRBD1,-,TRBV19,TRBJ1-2,TGTGCCAGTAGTTTCGACAGGGCTTATGGCTACACCTTC,CASSFDRAYGYTF
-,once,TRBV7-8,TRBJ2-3,TGTGCCAGCAGCTTTCGCTCAGCAGGGGCAGGGGCGACAGATACGCAGTATTTT,CASSFRSAGAGATDTQYF
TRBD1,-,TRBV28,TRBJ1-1,TGTGCCAGCAGGACGGACAGGGTTTCTACATGGGGTGAAGCTTTCTTT,CASRTDRVSTWGEAFF
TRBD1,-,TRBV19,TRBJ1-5,TGTGCCAGTACCAAAGGACAGGGCAATCAGCCCCAGCATTTT,CASTKGQGNQPQHF
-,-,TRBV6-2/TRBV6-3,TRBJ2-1,TGTGCCAGCAGCCCCCTGTGGGGGGGCCAGTTCTTC,CASSPLWGGQFF
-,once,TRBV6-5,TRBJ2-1,TGTGCCAGCAGTCTACGGGTAAACAATGAGCAGTTCTTC,CASSLRVNNEQFF
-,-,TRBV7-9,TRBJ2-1,TGTGCCAGCAGCCCGGGGGGCCATTCCTACAATGAGCAGTTCTTC,CASSPGGHSYNEQFF
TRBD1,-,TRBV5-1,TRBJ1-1,TGCGCCAGCAGCTCAGGGGGCGCGAACACTGAAGCTTTCTTT,CASSSGGANTEAFF
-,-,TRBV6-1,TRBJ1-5,TGTGCCAGCAGTGAAGGACGGACTAATCAGCCCCAGCATTTT,CASSEGRTNQPQHF
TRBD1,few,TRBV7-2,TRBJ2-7,TGTGCCAGCAGCACGGGACAGGGAACCTACGAGCAGTACTTC,CASSTGQGTYEQYF
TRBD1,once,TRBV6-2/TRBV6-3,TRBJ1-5,TGTGCCAGCAGCCAAGGGACAGGGGAGTACAATCAGCCCCAGCATTTT,CASSQGTGEYNQPQHF
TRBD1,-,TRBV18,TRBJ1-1,TGTGCCAGCTCACCGCCCGGGACAGGGGCATCTATGAACACTGAAGCTTTCTTT,CASSPPGTGASMNTEAFF
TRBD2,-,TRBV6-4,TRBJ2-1,TGTGCCAGCAGCATACTAGCGGGCATAGGACCCTACAATGAGCAGTTCTTC,CASSILAGIGPYNEQFF
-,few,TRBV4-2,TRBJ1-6,TGTGCCAGCAGCCGTCATATGGGAGAGGATTCACCCCTCCACTTT,CASSRHMGEDSPLHF
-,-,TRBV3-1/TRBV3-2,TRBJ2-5,TGTGCCAGCAGCCACGCGGCGGGGTTTCGGGAGACCCAGTACTTC,CASSHAAGFRETQYF
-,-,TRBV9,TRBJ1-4,TGTGCCAGCAGCGTATACGGGGGTTCTAATGAAAAACTGTTTTTT,CASSVYGGSNEKLFF
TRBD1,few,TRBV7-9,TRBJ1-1,TGTGCCAGCAGCTGGGGGACAGGGTGGACTGAAGCTTTCTTT,CASSWGTGWTEAFF
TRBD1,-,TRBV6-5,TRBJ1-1,TGTGCCAGCACTCAGACAGGGACCGGGGGCACTGAAGCTTTCTTT,CASTQTGTGGTEAFF
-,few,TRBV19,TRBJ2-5,TGTGCCAGTAGTCCGACAGGCCAAGAGACCCAGTACTTC,CASSPTGQETQYF
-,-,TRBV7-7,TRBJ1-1,TGTGCTAGCAGCCTTGACGAGGACACTGAAGCTTTCTTT,CASSLDEDTEAFF